The 22 T cell receptor beta chains given below trace back to one sample, sequenced in a study of blood T cell repertoires in COVID-19. Sequencing was performed with immunoSEQ multiplex PCR; in TCRdb, only in-frame clones are kept and a portion is missing. The data hold about 50,000 clones, with 79% observed a single time. Sequenced material: peripheral blood. These receptors all stem from a man between 70 and 80 years old with acute or convalescent COVID-19.

This rearrangement joins TRBV6-5 to TRBJ1-6; TRBD1 might be the D (5 bases). V gave up 0 bases and J gave up 8 bases, with 11 bases separating them. Germline CDR1 MNHEY, CDR2 SVGAGI. The CDR3 totals 15 residues. CDR3 bases: TGTGCCAGCAGTTACTCTGGGGGGAGGGATTCACCCCTCCACTTT. Translating gives CASSYSGGRDSPLHF.

Within the sample, this clone is medium-sized. The CDR3 sequence: CASSPSSSPNEKLFF. CDR3 bases: TGTGCCAGCAGTCCCTCCTCAAGCCCGAATGAAAAACTGTTTTTT. The chain couples TRBV28 to TRBJ1-4, with D unresolved. Germline V gives CDR1 MDHEN, CDR2 SYDVKM. The CDR3 contains 15 residues. Trimming pared 5 bases from V and 5 bases from J, leaving 15 bases between.

The rearrangement uses TRBV5-1 and TRBJ2-7, with 12 nucleotides matching TRBD2. The germline gives CDR1 SGHRS, CDR2 YFSETQ. The CDR3 covers 16 residues. J lost 2 bases, V lost 2 bases, and 5 bases had no gene match. The CDR3 bases are TGCGCCAGCAGCTTACTAGCGGGGGGTGCACCCTACGAGCAGTACTTC. It yields the protein CASSLLAGGAPYEQYF.

The rearrangement links TRBV5-1 to TRBJ1-2, with a possible D match to TRBD1 (5 bases). This CDR3 comprises 13 residues. Looked up from germline, CDR1 is SGHRS and CDR2 is YFSETQ. V lost 4 bases, J lost 3 bases, and 10 bases lay in between. CDR3 amino acids: CASSPGGDYGYTF. The CDR3, as DNA: TGCGCCAGCAGCCCCGGGGGAGACTATGGCTACACCTTC.

The J gene is TRBJ2-3, the V gene TRBV5-4; TRBD2 agrees at 8 bases. The CDR3 covers 15 residues. CDR1 is SGHNT and CDR2 is YYREEE in the germline V gene (reference sequence). With V trimmed by 4 bases and J by 3 bases, 7 bases remained unmatched. The CDR3 DNA reads as TGTGCCAGCAGCCTTGGTAGCGGGGTAACAGATACGCAGTATTTT. Translation gives CASSLGSGVTDTQYF. The complete variable domain, with remaining parts taken from reference TRBV5-4 and TRBJ2-3, reads ETGVTQSPTHLIKTRGQQVTLRCSSQSGHNTVSWYQQALGQGPQFIFQYYREEENGRGNFPPRFSGLQFPNYSSELNVNALELDDSALYLCASSLGSGVTDTQYFGPGTRLTVL.

The chain has TRBV11-1 and TRBJ2-7; possibly TRBD1 for D (5 bases). V was cut by 4 bases and J by 3 bases, with 7 bases left in between. The CDR3 consists of 12 residues. Per germline, CDR1 SGHAT and CDR2 FQDESV (reference sequence). The CDR3 coding sequence is TGTGCCAGCAGCTCCCAGGGCTACGAGCAGTACTTC. Its protein product is CASSSQGYEQYF.

The chain joins TRBV10-3 to TRBJ2-1; the match to TRBD2 covers 9 bases. CDR3 size: 15 residues. Germline lookup yields CDR1 ENHRY and CDR2 SYGVKD. V was clipped by 3 bases and J by 8 bases; unmatched bases: 8. CDR3 amino acids: CAISDLAGAGHEQFF. The CDR3 nucleotides are TGTGCCATCAGTGACTTAGCGGGGGCGGGGCATGAGCAGTTCTTC.

The chain has TRBV6-5 and TRBJ1-4; the D gene is possibly TRBD1 (5 bases). V was clipped by 2 bases and J by 8 bases, with 15 bases between them. Germline values: CDR1 MNHEY, CDR2 SVGAGI. This CDR3 has 15 amino acids. Here the CDR3 reads CASSYGGGRTEKLFF. CDR3 sequence (DNA): TGTGCCAGCAGTTACGGGGGGGGACGGACGGAAAAACTGTTTTTT.

A word on this clone: At one end the junction does not follow the germline gene, possibly because of a read error. The rearrangement links TRBV5-4 to TRBJ2-5, with a tentative D call TRBD1 (6 bases). Germline CDR1 reads SGHNT; CDR2 reads YYREEE (reference sequence). The CDR3 is 14 amino acids. The CDR3 DNA is TGTGCCAGCAGCATAGGACAGCCAAGAGAGTCCCAGTACTTC. The encoded protein is CASSIGQPRESQYF.

The chain couples TRBV7-3 to TRBJ2-3, with TRBD2 identical over 10 bases. Per germline, CDR1 SGHTA and CDR2 FQGTGA. The CDR3 covers 17 residues. With V trimmed by 1 base and J by 4 bases, 8 bases remained unmatched. This CDR3 is CASSLKGLAGASDTQYF. The CDR3 bases are TGTGCCAGCAGCTTAAAAGGGCTAGCGGGAGCGTCAGATACGCAGTATTTT.

This chain links TRBV5-1 with TRBJ2-3, with TRBD2 identical over 7 bases. Trimming cost V 0 bases and J 0 bases; bases outside gene matches: 4. CDR3 size: 16 residues. Germline V gene sequence: CDR1 SGHRS, CDR2 YFSETQ. The CDR3 nucleotides are TGCGCCAGCAGCTTGGAGGGGCGGGGGAGCACAGATACGCAGTATTTT. Protein sequence: CASSLEGRGSTDTQYF.

This clone turned up a few times. V and J are TRBV20-1 and TRBJ1-1, with TRBD1 matching 10 bases. In germline, CDR1 is DFQATT, CDR2 SNEGSKA (reference sequence). This CDR3 comprises 11 residues. V was clipped by 5 bases and J by 11 bases; unmatched bases: 5. CDR3 residues: CSASPGQGAFF. Written as DNA, the CDR3 is TGCAGTGCTTCTCCGGGACAGGGGGCTTTCTTT.

CDR3 sequence: CAWSVKSETQYF. CDR3 bases: TGTGCCTGGAGTGTAAAATCGGAGACCCAGTACTTC. The chain carries TRBV30 and TRBJ2-5; D call uncertain. CDR1 is GTSNPN, CDR2 SVGIG, per germline (reference sequence). The CDR3 spans 12 residues. With 0 bases removed from V and 5 bases from J, the gap between germline ends came to 7 bases.

This clone was seen a few times. The chain carries TRBV29-1 and TRBJ2-1; 12 bases are a match to TRBD2. The germline V gene encodes CDR1 SQVTM and CDR2 ANQGSEA. This CDR3 comprises 16 residues. With V trimmed by 3 bases and J by 6 bases, 9 bases remained unmatched. The CDR3 coding sequence is TGCAGCGTTGAGGCTAGCGGGAGGGCCTTTAGCAATGAGCAGTTCTTC. Protein: CSVEASGRAFSNEQFF.

The chain links TRBV6-1 to TRBJ2-7; D gene uncertain. Germline V gene data show CDR1 as MNHNS and CDR2 as SASEGT. Deletions cut 0 bases from V and 7 bases from J, with 10 bases between. The CDR3 covers 13 residues. CDR3 in amino acids: CASSEAALREQYF. The CDR3 DNA follows: TGTGCCAGCAGTGAAGCGGCTCTGCGGGAGCAGTACTTC.

J is TRBJ2-2 and V is TRBV6-5; no reliable D call. The V gene's germline CDR1 is MNHEY and CDR2 SVGAGI. This CDR3 spans 13 amino acids. Trimming pared 5 bases from V and 6 bases from J, leaving 10 bases between. The CDR3 sequence is CASSPRVAGELFF. In nucleotides, the CDR3 is TGTGCCAGCAGTCCTCGGGTAGCCGGGGAGCTGTTTTTT.

The rearrangement links TRBV5-1 to TRBJ1-1; 7 positions agree with TRBD1. Germline CDR1 and CDR2: SGHRS and YFSETQ. The ends lost 3 bases at V and 0 bases at J; junction bases unmatched: 5. This CDR3 has 15 amino acids. Here the CDR3 reads CASSSVGQLNTEAFF. The CDR3 nucleotides read TGCGCCAGCAGCTCAGTGGGACAGCTGAACACTGAAGCTTTCTTT.

The chain employs TRBV28 and TRBJ2-1, with D uncertain. The CDR3 length is 12 residues. V shed 4 bases and J shed 4 bases, with 5 bases lying between them. Germline V gives CDR1 MDHEN, CDR2 SYDVKM. Here the CDR3 DNA reads TGTGCCAGCAGTTACGGGTACAATGAGCAGTTCTTC. This encodes CASSYGYNEQFF. The entire variable domain, with the rest obtained from reference TRBV28 and TRBJ2-1, is as follows: DVKVTQSSRYLVKRTGEKVFLECVQDMDHENMFWYRQDPGLGLRLIYFSYDVKMKEKGDIPEGYSVSREKKERFSLILESASTNQTSMYLCASSYGYNEQFFGPGTRLTVL.

V gene TRBV21-1 combines with J gene TRBJ2-2; the listed D gene, TRBD2, was not tested against the DNA. TRBV21-1 is a known pseudogene. The CDR3 loop spans 12 amino acids. CDR3 amino acids: CASSKGSGELFF. CDR3 DNA: TGTGCCAGCAGCAAAGGTAGCGGGGAGCTGTTTTTT.

The chain carries TRBV5-1 and TRBJ2-3, with 8 bases that match TRBD2. This CDR3 is built from 14 residues. From germline, CDR1 is SGHRS and CDR2 YFSETQ. V gave up 3 bases and J gave up 6 bases; unmatched junction bases: 6. For the CDR3, the DNA is TGCGCCAGCAGCTATTCAGCGGGAGACGATACGCAGTATTTT. This encodes CASSYSAGDDTQYF.

This clone was counted only a few times. This rearrangement joins TRBV2 to TRBJ2-6; D remains unclear. V lost 6 bases and J lost 0, with 12 bases in between. This CDR3 spans 16 amino acids. Germline lookup yields CDR1 SNHLY and CDR2 FYNNEI. The CDR3 loop is CASSQTRLSGANVLTF. Here the CDR3 DNA reads TGTGCCAGCAGCCAGACACGGCTCTCTGGGGCCAACGTCCTGACTTTC.

V usage is TRBV2 and J usage is TRBJ2-5; TRBD2 matches at 7 bases. Germline values: CDR1 SNHLY, CDR2 FYNNEI. This CDR3 is 14 amino acids long. The junction had 9 bases not matched to a gene; V was cut back by 8 bases and J by 3 bases. For the CDR3, the DNA is TGTGCCAGCGCTCGGGACGGGAGGAAAGAGACCCAGTACTTC. Its translation is CASARDGRKETQYF.